This T cell receptor beta chain was found in a study of PD-1 blockade in mismatch repair-deficient tumors. Notes on this clone: The antigen remains unidentified.

Study-wide findings and caveats: Tumor-resident clones, often absent from pretreatment blood, expanded after pembrolizumab and then contracted.

Generated by immunoSEQ multiplex PCR, the TCRdb table keeps only in-frame clones and is missing some. Of fewer than 60,000 clones detected, approximately 80% appear once; the ten largest clones hold 3% to 4%. All patients were mismatch repair deficient, assessed by either PCR or immunohistochemistry. The V gene's germline CDR1 is MGHRA and CDR2 YSYEKL. Trimming pared 1 base from V and 8 bases from J, leaving 14 bases between. The CDR3 consists of 15 residues. The specimen comprised PBMCs, sampled before pembrolizumab treatment. The sequence came from an adult with mismatch repair-deficient cancer. This chain uses TRBV4-1 with TRBJ1-4; D possibly corresponds to TRBD1 (5 bases). This chain's CDR3 is CASSQGSGVGEKLFF. The CDR3 nucleotides read TGCGCCAGCAGCCAAGGTTCGGGGGTGGGGGAAAAACTGTTTTTT.